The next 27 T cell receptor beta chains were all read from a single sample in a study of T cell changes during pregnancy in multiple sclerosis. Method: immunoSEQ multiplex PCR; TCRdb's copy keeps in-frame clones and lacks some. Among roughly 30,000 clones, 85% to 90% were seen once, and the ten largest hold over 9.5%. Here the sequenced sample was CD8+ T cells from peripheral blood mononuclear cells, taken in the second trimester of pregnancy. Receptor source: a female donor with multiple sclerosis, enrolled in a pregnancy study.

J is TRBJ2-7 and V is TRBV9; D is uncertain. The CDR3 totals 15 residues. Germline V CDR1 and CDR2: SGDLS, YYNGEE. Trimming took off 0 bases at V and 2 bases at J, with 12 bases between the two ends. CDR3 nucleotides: TGTGCCAGCAGCGTAGGTGCGAAAAGCGCCTACGAGCAGTACTTC. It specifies CASSVGAKSAYEQYF.

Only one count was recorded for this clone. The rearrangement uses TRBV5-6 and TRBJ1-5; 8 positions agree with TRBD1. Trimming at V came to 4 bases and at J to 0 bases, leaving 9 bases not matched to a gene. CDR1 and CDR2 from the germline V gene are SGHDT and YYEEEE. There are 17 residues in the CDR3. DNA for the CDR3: TGTGCCAGCAGCCTCGGACAGGGCCCCCATAGCAATCAGCCCCAGCATTTT. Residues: CASSLGQGPHSNQPQHF.

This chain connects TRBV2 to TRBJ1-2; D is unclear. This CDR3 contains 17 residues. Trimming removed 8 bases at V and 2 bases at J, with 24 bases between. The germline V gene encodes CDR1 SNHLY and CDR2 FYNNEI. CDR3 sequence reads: CASLRHLVGSLNYGYTF. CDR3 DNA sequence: TGTGCCAGCCTTAGACACTTAGTGGGTTCACTCAACTATGGCTACACCTTC.

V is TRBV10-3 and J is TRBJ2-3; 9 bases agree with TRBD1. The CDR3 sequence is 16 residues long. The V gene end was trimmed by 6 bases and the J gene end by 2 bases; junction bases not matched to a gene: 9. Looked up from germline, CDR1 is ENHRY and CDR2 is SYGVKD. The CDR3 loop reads CAIRPGQGPSTDTQYF. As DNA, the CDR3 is TGTGCCATCAGACCCGGACAGGGGCCTTCCACAGATACGCAGTATTTT.

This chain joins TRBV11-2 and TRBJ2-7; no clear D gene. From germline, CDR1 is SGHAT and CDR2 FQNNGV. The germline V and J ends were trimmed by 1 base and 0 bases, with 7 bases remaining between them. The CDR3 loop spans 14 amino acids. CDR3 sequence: CASSLVVYSYEQYF. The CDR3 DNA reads TGTGCCAGCAGCTTAGTAGTCTACTCCTACGAGCAGTACTTC.

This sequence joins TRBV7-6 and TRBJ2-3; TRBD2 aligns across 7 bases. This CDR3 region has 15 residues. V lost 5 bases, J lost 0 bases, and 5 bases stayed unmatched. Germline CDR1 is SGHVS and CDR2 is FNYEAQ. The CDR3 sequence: CASSPPGLSTDTQYF. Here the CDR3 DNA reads TGTGCCAGCAGCCCCCCGGGACTAAGCACAGATACGCAGTATTTT.

The CDR3 coding sequence is TGTGCCAGCAGCTCCACCTCGACAGGACATAATTCACCCCTCCACTTT. Translating gives CASSSTSTGHNSPLHF. The gene calls are TRBV7-9 and TRBJ1-6; possibly TRBD1 for D (6 bases). The CDR3 runs to 16 residues. Germline lookup yields CDR1 SEHNR and CDR2 FQNEAQ (reference sequence). V lost 4 bases, J lost 5 bases, and 15 bases lay in between.

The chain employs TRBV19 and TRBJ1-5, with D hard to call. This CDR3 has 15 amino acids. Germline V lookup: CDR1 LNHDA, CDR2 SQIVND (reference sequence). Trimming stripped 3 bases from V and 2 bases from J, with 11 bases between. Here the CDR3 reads CASSMRPGGNQPQHF. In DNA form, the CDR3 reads TGTGCCAGTAGTATGAGGCCTGGTGGCAATCAGCCCCAGCATTTT.

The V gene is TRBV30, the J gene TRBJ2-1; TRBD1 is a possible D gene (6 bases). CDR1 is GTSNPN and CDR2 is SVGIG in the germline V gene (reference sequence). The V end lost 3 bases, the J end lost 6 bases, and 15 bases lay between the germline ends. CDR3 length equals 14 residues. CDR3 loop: CAWRFGEGGNEQFF. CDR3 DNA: TGTGCCTGGAGATTTGGGGAAGGGGGCAATGAGCAGTTCTTC.

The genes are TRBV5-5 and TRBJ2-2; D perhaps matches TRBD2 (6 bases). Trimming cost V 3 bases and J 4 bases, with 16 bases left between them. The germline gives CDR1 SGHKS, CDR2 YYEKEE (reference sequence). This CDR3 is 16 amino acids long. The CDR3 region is CASSSQPSDRTGELFF. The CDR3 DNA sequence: TGTGCCAGCAGCTCCCAGCCTAGCGACCGCACCGGGGAGCTGTTTTTT.

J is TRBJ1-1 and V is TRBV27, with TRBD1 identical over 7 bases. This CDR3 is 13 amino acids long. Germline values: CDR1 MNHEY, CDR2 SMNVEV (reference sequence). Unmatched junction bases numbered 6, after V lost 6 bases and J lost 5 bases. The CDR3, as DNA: TGTGCCAGCAGCAGGGGGGTGGCGACTGAAGCTTTCTTT. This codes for CASSRGVATEAFF.

DNA for the CDR3: TGTGCCACCCATGAAGGGACAGGCGGCGAGCAGTACTTC. Residues: CATHEGTGGEQYF. The rearrangement uses TRBV27 and TRBJ2-7, with 8 bases aligning to TRBD1. This CDR3 comprises 13 residues. Germline loops: CDR1 MNHEY, CDR2 SMNVEV (reference sequence). With 10 bases clipped from V and 6 bases from J, the junction kept 11 bases outside the gene matches.

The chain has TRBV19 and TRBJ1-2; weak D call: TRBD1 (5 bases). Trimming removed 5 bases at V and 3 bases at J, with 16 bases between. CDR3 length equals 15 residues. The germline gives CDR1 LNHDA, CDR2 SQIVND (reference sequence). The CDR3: CASSLRAPPDYGYTF. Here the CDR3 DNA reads TGTGCCAGTAGTCTCAGGGCCCCGCCAGACTATGGCTACACCTTC.

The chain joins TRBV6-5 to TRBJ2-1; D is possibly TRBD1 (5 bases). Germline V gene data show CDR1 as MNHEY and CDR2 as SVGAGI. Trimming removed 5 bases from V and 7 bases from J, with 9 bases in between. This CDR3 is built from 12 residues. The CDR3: CASSIRGNEQFF. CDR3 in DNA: TGTGCCAGCAGTATTAGGGGTAATGAGCAGTTCTTC.

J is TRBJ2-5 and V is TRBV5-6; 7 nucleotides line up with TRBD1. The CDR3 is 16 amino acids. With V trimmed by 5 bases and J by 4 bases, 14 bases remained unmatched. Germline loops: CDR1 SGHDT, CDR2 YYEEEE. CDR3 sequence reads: CASSPRPGQLRETQYF. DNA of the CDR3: TGTGCCAGCAGTCCTCGACCGGGACAGTTGAGAGAGACCCAGTACTTC. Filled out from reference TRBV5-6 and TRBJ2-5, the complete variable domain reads DAGVTQSPTHLIKTRGQQVTLRCSPKSGHDTVSWYQQALGQGPQFIFQYYEEEERQRGNFPDRFSGHQFPNYSSELNVNALLLGDSALYLCASSPRPGQLRETQYFGPGTRLLVL.

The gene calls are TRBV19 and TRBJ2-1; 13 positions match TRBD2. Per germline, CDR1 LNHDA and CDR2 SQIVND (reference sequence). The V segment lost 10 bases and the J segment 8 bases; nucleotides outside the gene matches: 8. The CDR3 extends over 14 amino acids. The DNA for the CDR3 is TGTGCCACCTGGGGACTAGCGGGGAGGGATGAGCAGTTCTTC. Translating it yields CATWGLAGRDEQFF.

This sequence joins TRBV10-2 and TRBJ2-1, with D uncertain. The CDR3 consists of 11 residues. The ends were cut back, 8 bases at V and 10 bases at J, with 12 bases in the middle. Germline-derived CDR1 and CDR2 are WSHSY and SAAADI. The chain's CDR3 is CASGPRTEQFF. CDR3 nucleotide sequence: TGCGCCAGCGGCCCTCGCACGGAGCAGTTCTTC.

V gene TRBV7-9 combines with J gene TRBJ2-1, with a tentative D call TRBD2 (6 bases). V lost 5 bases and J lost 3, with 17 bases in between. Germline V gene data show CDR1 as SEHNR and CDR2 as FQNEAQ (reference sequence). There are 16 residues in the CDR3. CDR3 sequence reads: CASSLRPGVNYNEQFF. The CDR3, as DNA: TGTGCCAGCAGCCTTCGACCGGGGGTAAACTACAATGAGCAGTTCTTC.

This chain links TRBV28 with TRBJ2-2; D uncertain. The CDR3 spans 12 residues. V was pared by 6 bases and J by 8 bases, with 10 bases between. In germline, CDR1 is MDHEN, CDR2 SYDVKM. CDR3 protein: CASSPGVGELFF. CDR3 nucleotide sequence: TGTGCCAGCAGCCCGGGTGTGGGGGAGCTGTTTTTT.

For the CDR3, the DNA is TGTGCCAGCAGCTCCCCCCCCCGGGACAGGGACTATGGCTACACCTTC. Amino acids: CASSSPPRDRDYGYTF. The chain joins TRBV7-8 to TRBJ1-2; 9 bases align to TRBD1. The CDR3 loop spans 16 amino acids. The trim removed 4 bases at V and 3 bases at J, leaving 9 bases unmatched. The germline V gene has CDR1 SGHVS and CDR2 FQNEAQ.

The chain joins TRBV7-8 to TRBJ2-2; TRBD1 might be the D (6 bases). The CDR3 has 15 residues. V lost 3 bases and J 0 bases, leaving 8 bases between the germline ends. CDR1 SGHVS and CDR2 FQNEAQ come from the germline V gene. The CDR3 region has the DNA TGTGCCAGCAGCTTCAGGGGCCCGAACACCGGGGAGCTGTTTTTT. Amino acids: CASSFRGPNTGELFF.

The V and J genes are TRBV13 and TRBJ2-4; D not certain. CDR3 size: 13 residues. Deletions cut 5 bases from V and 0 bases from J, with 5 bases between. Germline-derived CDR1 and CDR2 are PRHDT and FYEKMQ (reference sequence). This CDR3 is CASSNIAKNIQYF. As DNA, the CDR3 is TGTGCCAGCAGCAACATAGCCAAAAACATTCAGTACTTC.

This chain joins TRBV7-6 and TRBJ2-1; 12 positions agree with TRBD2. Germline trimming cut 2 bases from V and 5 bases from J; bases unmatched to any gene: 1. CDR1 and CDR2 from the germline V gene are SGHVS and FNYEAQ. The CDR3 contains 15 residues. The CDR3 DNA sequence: TGTGCCAGCAGCTTAAGACTAGCGGGGGACAATGAGCAGTTCTTC. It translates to CASSLRLAGDNEQFF.

The CDR3 DNA follows: TGTGCCAGCAGCGTAGACGGGGGTCAGGAGACCCAGTACTTC. Translated: CASSVDGGQETQYF. This chain links TRBV9 with TRBJ2-5; tentative D call: TRBD2 (6 bases). Trimming pared 0 bases from V and 5 bases from J, leaving 11 bases between. Germline assignment: CDR1 SGDLS and CDR2 YYNGEE. The CDR3 runs 14 residues.

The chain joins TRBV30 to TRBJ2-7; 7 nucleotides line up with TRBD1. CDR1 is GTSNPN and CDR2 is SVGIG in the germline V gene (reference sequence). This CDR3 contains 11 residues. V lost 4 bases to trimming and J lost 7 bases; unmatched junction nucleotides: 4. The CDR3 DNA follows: TGTGCCTGGACAGGGGGAATTGAGCAGTACTTC. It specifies CAWTGGIEQYF. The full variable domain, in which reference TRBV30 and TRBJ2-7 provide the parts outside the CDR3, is SQTIHQWPATLVQPVGSPLSLECTVEGTSNPNLYWYRQAAGRGLQLLFYSVGIGQISSEVPQNLSASRPQDRQFILSSKKLLLSDSGFYLCAWTGGIEQYFGPGTRLTVT.

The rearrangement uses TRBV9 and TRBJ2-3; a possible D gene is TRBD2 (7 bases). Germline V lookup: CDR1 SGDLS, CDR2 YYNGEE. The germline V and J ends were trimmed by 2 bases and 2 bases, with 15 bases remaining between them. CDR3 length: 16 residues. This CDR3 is CASSVWGGGPTDTQYF. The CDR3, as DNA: TGTGCCAGCAGCGTGTGGGGGGGCGGGCCCACAGATACGCAGTATTTT.

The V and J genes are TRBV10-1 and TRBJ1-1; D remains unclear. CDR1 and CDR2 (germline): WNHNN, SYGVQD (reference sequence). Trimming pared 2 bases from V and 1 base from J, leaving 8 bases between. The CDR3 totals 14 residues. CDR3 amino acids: CASSETQQNTEAFF. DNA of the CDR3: TGCGCCAGCAGTGAGACACAACAGAACACTGAAGCTTTCTTT.